This passage covers 23 T cell receptor beta chains from one sample sequenced in a study of T cell clones after liver transplantation. Repertoires were generated with immunoSEQ multiplex PCR, while TCRdb's copy carries only in-frame clones and drops some. The sample contains 50,000 to 60,000 clones, roughly 70% of which appear only once. The sample here was CD4+ T cells from blood, taken at the 22-month timepoint. These TCRs come from a human patient who received a liver transplant. A subset of T cells may come from the graft donor.

This clone has more than one count but fewer than ten. The V call is TRBV7-6, the J call TRBJ2-3, with TRBD1 matching over 9 bases. The length of the CDR3 is 16 residues. The V gene end was trimmed by 0 bases and the J gene end by 1 base; junction bases not matched to a gene: 2. Germline-derived CDR1 and CDR2 are SGHVS and FNYEAQ. CDR3 in DNA: TGTGCCAGCAGCTTAGCGGACAGGGGAGGCACAGATACGCAGTATTTT. As protein: CASSLADRGGTDTQYF.

This clone is medium-sized (0.01 to 0.1%) in the sample. The rearrangement joins TRBV9 to TRBJ1-2, with D possibly matching TRBD1 (6 bases). Germline V gene sequence: CDR1 SGDLS, CDR2 YYNGEE. The V end was cut by 3 bases, the J end by 4 bases, with 16 bases between. The CDR3 runs 15 residues. The CDR3 reads CASSEGEGTGYGYTF. The CDR3 DNA follows: TGTGCCAGCAGCGAGGGGGAGGGAACGGGCTATGGCTACACCTTC.

This clone has just one count. The chain recombines TRBV2 with TRBJ2-3, with D possibly TRBD2 on 7 matching bases. Germline CDR1 and CDR2: SNHLY and FYNNEI. CDR3 length: 15 amino acids. V was pared by 2 bases and J by 2 bases, with 11 bases between. This CDR3 is CASSERGGPTDTQYF. The CDR3 coding sequence is TGTGCCAGCAGTGAAAGGGGGGGGCCCACAGATACGCAGTATTTT. Full variable domain (outside the CDR3, taken from reference TRBV2 and TRBJ2-3): EPEVTQTPSHQVTQMGQEVILRCVPISNHLYFYWYRQILGQKVEFLVSFYNNEISEKSEIFDDQFSVERPDGSNFTLKIRSTKLEDSAMYFCASSERGGPTDTQYFGPGTRLTVL.

The chain carries TRBV6-1 and TRBJ1-5; TRBD1 might be the D (5 bases). In germline, CDR1 is MNHNS, CDR2 SASEGT. This CDR3 region has 15 residues. Between the trimmed V and J ends, which lost 6 bases and 3 bases, there was a span of 15 bases. CDR3 bases: TGTGCCAGCAGCGCCCCGGGGGGATCCAATCAGCCCCAGCATTTT. Encoded protein: CASSAPGGSNQPQHF.

The chain has TRBV28 and TRBJ1-5, with D possibly TRBD1 on 5 matching bases. V lost 5 bases, J lost 0 bases, and 11 bases lay in between. Germline values: CDR1 MDHEN, CDR2 SYDVKM. This CDR3 is 15 amino acids long. The CDR3: CASSLGVYSNQPQHF. In nucleotides, the CDR3 is TGTGCCAGCAGTCTGGGGGTCTATAGCAATCAGCCCCAGCATTTT. The complete variable domain, with remaining parts taken from reference TRBV28 and TRBJ1-5, reads DVKVTQSSRYLVKRTGEKVFLECVQDMDHENMFWYRQDPGLGLRLIYFSYDVKMKEKGDIPEGYSVSREKKERFSLILESASTNQTSMYLCASSLGVYSNQPQHFGDGTRLSIL.

This chain joins TRBV7-9 and TRBJ1-2, with a weak D call TRBD1 (5 bases). This CDR3 has 13 amino acids. Per germline, CDR1 SEHNR and CDR2 FQNEAQ (reference sequence). V was shortened by 5 bases and J by 4 bases, with 11 bases between the two germline ends. In DNA, the CDR3 is TGTGCCAGCAGCATCGACAGCGTCTATGGCTACACCTTC. Amino acid sequence: CASSIDSVYGYTF.

The CDR3: CASSFPGQDGTDTQYF. Written as DNA, the CDR3 is TGTGCCAGCAGTTTCCCGGGACAGGACGGCACAGATACGCAGTATTTT. This rearrangement joins TRBV28 to TRBJ2-3, with 8 nucleotides matching TRBD1. CDR1 MDHEN and CDR2 SYDVKM come from the germline V gene. The CDR3 consists of 16 residues. V gave up 3 bases and J gave up 1 base; unmatched junction bases: 6.

The chain has TRBV11-2 and TRBJ1-4; 9 nucleotides align to TRBD1. Trimming took 7 bases from V and 3 from J; bases not matched to a gene: 12. The CDR3 runs to 17 residues. CDR1 is SGHAT, CDR2 FQNNGV, per germline. The CDR3 DNA reads TGTGCCAGCACCGTTGGGGACAGGGCCTCACCTAATGAAAAACTGTTTTTT. Its translation is CASTVGDRASPNEKLFF.

This clone was counted a few times. The gene calls are TRBV28 and TRBJ1-5, with D tentatively TRBD1 (5 bases). This CDR3 spans 16 amino acids. The germline gives CDR1 MDHEN, CDR2 SYDVKM. Trimming took off 1 base at V and 2 bases at J, with 12 bases between the two ends. The CDR3 here is CASSLYRRVGNQPQHF. CDR3 DNA sequence: TGTGCCAGCAGTTTATATCGCAGGGTAGGCAATCAGCCCCAGCATTTT.

This chain uses TRBV4-2 with TRBJ2-1, with unresolved D. This CDR3 comprises 17 residues. CDR1 and CDR2 from the germline V gene are LGHNA and YNFKEQ. The V end was cut by 0 bases, the J end by 0 bases, with 12 bases between. The CDR3 DNA sequence: TGTGCCAGCAGCCAAGATAGGGTGCTGAGCTCCTACAATGAGCAGTTCTTC. This codes for CASSQDRVLSSYNEQFF.

J is TRBJ2-1 and V is TRBV21-1; TRBD1 reflects the table's D call only, with no check against the DNA. TRBV21-1 is a documented pseudogene. The CDR3 runs 16 residues. In nucleotides, the CDR3 is TGTGCCAGCAGACCACTTCGGGACAAAGCCTACAATGAGCAGTTCTTC. It translates to CASRPLRDKAYNEQFF.

The J gene is TRBJ2-7, the V gene TRBV20-1; no clear D. The CDR3 sequence is 11 residues long. CDR1 is DFQATT, CDR2 SNEGSKA, per germline (reference sequence). V was trimmed by 5 bases and J by 0 bases, leaving 5 bases between them. CDR3 bases: TGCAGTGCTCTCAGCTCCTACGAGCAGTACTTC. Amino acids: CSALSSYEQYF.

The CDR3 loop is CASSLADYEQYF. The CDR3 nucleotides read TGTGCCAGCAGCTTAGCAGACTACGAGCAGTACTTC. This chain joins TRBV11-1 and TRBJ2-7; D is unresolved. Germline CDR1 is SGHAT and CDR2 is FQDESV (reference sequence). V lost 0 bases, J lost 3 bases, and 3 bases lay in between. The CDR3 loop spans 12 amino acids. Full variable domain (outside the CDR3, taken from reference TRBV11-1 and TRBJ2-7): EAEVAQSPRYKITEKSQAVAFWCDPISGHATLYWYRQILGQGPELLVQFQDESVVDDSQLPKDRFSAERLKGVDSTLKIQPAELGDSAMYLCASSLADYEQYFGPGTRLTVT.

This clone was counted a few times. J is TRBJ1-4 and V is TRBV2, with TRBD1 matching over 8 bases. The CDR3 totals 14 residues. After removal of 8 bases from V and 7 bases from J, the junction contained 9 bases not matched to a gene. Per the germline V gene, CDR1 is SNHLY and CDR2 is FYNNEI. The CDR3: CASRQGAETEKLFF. In DNA, the CDR3 is TGTGCCAGCCGTCAGGGGGCGGAAACTGAAAAACTGTTTTTT. The whole variable domain, filled in from reference TRBV2 and TRBJ1-4, reads EPEVTQTPSHQVTQMGQEVILRCVPISNHLYFYWYRQILGQKVEFLVSFYNNEISEKSEIFDDQFSVERPDGSNFTLKIRSTKLEDSAMYFCASRQGAETEKLFFGSGTQLSVL.

The genes are TRBV6-1 and TRBJ1-6; D is uncertain. CDR3 length: 13 residues. The germline V gene has CDR1 MNHNS and CDR2 SASEGT. Trimming removed 5 bases at V and 8 bases at J, with 10 bases between. The CDR3 region is CASSWKEYSPLHF. CDR3 nucleotides: TGTGCCAGCAGTTGGAAGGAATATTCACCCCTCCACTTT.

The chain uses TRBV5-1 and TRBJ1-1; D ambiguous. Germline V gene lookup returns CDR1 SGHRS and CDR2 YFSETQ. The CDR3 loop spans 13 amino acids. Deletions cut 0 bases from V and 1 base from J, with 4 bases between. The CDR3, as DNA: TGCGCCAGCAGCTTGGCACAGAACACTGAAGCTTTCTTT. This encodes CASSLAQNTEAFF.

The chain uses TRBV6-1 and TRBJ1-5; TRBD1 might be the D (6 bases). The CDR3 is 16 amino acids. V lost 4 bases and J 0 bases, leaving 13 bases between the germline ends. From germline, CDR1 is MNHNS and CDR2 SASEGT. CDR3 DNA: TGTGCCAGCAGTGGCCTCGGGGGCTATAGCAATCAGCCCCAGCATTTT. Protein: CASSGLGGYSNQPQHF.

In nucleotides, the CDR3 is TGTGCCAGCAGCAGTTCCGGGGATAGCAATCAGCCCCAGCATTTT. It yields the protein CASSSSGDSNQPQHF. The genes are TRBV5-8 and TRBJ1-5; D unclear. CDR1 is SGHTS and CDR2 is YDEGEE in the germline V gene. There are 15 residues in the CDR3. Trimming left V 4 bases short and J 0 bases short, with 11 bases between.

This CDR3 reads CASRESSGEQYF. As DNA, the CDR3 is TGCGCCAGCAGGGAATCCTCCGGCGAGCAGTACTTC. The V and J genes are TRBV10-2 and TRBJ2-7; D not resolved. Germline-derived CDR1 and CDR2 are WSHSY and SAAADI. The V and J ends lost 6 bases and 6 bases respectively, with 12 bases between them. The CDR3 consists of 12 residues.

This clone was detected only a few times. V usage is TRBV2 and J usage is TRBJ1-1; D is unresolved. Trimming removed 3 bases from V and 1 base from J, with 6 bases in between. CDR3 length: 13 amino acids. Germline-derived CDR1 and CDR2 are SNHLY and FYNNEI. CDR3 DNA: TGTGCCAGCAGTGATTCCAAGAACACTGAAGCTTTCTTT. Residues: CASSDSKNTEAFF.

The chain employs TRBV9 and TRBJ1-3; D is unresolved. This CDR3 has 16 residues. V was clipped by 0 bases and J by 0 bases, with 10 bases between them. Germline CDR1 reads SGDLS; CDR2 reads YYNGEE. CDR3 in amino acids: CASSVAGTDSGNTIYF. The DNA of the CDR3 is TGTGCCAGCAGCGTAGCTGGCACAGACTCTGGAAACACCATATATTTT.

The chain is built from TRBV19 and TRBJ1-1; D not resolved. The V end was cut by 5 bases, the J end by 1 base, with 17 bases between. CDR3 length: 16 residues. Germline assignment: CDR1 LNHDA and CDR2 SQIVND (reference sequence). CDR3 bases: TGTGCCAGTAGTCCCCGACGGGATTCCGCGAACACTGAAGCTTTCTTT. Protein sequence: CASSPRRDSANTEAFF.

This clone is a singleton in its sample. This sequence joins TRBV15 and TRBJ2-7, with no clear D. Germline CDR1 is LNHNV and CDR2 is YYDKDF (reference sequence). This CDR3 is 13 amino acids long. Trimming shortened V by 2 bases and J by 4 bases, and 9 bases separated the two germline ends. The DNA for the CDR3 is TGTGCCACCAGCAGACAGGAAGGGTACGAGCAGTACTTC. It encodes CATSRQEGYEQYF.